The T cell receptor (beta chain) under discussion was sequenced for a study of radiotherapy plus CTLA-4 blockade in lung cancer. Whole-study context: In 18% of patients, objective responses were seen; about 30% had disease control. Study results and limitations: An expansion of tumor-derived TCR clones occurred in blood after radiotherapy plus ipilimumab. Response was reportedly best predicted by early blood T cell clone dynamics, with interferon-beta.

Sequencing was performed with immunoSEQ multiplex PCR; in TCRdb, only in-frame clones are kept and a portion is missing. Of some 30,000 clones detected, approximately 81% appear once; the ten largest clones hold around 15%. About this clone itself: Antigen: not known.

This receptor was identified in a human donor with non-small cell lung cancer that progressed on radiotherapy plus ipilimumab. The specimen comprised peripheral blood, sampled from a patient treated with radiotherapy plus ipilimumab.

CDR3 in DNA: TGTGCCAGCAGCGTAGAAGGGTCCCCGGGACAGGGGACCGGGGAGCTGTTTTTT. It codes for CASSVEGSPGQGTGELFF. The chain has TRBV9 and TRBJ2-2; TRBD1 matches 10 bases. The V segment lost 0 bases and the J segment 5 bases; nucleotides outside the gene matches: 10. There are 18 residues in the CDR3. From germline, CDR1 is SGDLS and CDR2 YYNGEE.